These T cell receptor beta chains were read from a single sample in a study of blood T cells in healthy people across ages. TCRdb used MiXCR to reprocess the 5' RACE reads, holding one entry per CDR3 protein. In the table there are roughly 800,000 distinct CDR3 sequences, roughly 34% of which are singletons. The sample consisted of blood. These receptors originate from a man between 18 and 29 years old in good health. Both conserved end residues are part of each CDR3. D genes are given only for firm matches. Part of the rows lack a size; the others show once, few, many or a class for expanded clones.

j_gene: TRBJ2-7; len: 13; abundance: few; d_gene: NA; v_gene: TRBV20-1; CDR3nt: TGCAGTGCTAGAGGGCGGTACTACAATGAGCAGTACTTC; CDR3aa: CSARGRYYNEQYF
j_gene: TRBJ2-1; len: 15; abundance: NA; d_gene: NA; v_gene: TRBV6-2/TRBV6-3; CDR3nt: TGTGCCAGCAGTTATGGGGGTCTCCACTACAATGAGCAGTTCTTC; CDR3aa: CASSYGGLHYNEQFF
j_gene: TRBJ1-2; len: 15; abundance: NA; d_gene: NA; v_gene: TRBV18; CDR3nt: TGTGCCAGCTCACCACCGTCTGGCTGGGCCTATGGCTACACCTTC; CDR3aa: CASSPPSGWAYGYTF
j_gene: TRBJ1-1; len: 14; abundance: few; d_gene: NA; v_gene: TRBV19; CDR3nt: TGTGCCAGTAGCCTGCAGGGTGGCTCCACTGAAGCTTTCTTT; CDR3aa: CASSLQGGSTEAFF
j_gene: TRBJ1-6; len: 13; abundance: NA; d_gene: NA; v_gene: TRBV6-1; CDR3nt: TGTGCCAGCAGCCCAGACTATAATTCACCCCTCCACTTT; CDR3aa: CASSPDYNSPLHF
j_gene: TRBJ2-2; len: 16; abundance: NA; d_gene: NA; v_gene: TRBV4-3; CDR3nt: TGCGCCAGCAGCCAAGATGCGGGGGCCTACACCGGGGAGCTGTTTTTT; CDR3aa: CASSQDAGAYTGELFF
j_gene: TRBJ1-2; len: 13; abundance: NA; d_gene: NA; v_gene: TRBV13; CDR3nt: TGTGCCAGCAGCTTCCCAACGACCTATGGCTACACCTTC; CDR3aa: CASSFPTTYGYTF
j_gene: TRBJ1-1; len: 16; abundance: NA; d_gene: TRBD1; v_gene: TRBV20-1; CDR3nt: TGCAGTGCTAGAGATCGGACAGGGACGGGGGGCACTGAAGCTTTCTTT; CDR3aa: CSARDRTGTGGTEAFF
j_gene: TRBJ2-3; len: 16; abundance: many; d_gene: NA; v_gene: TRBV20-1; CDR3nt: TGCAGTGCTAGAGCCTACACTGCGCCCAGCACAGATACGCAGTATTTT; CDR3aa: CSARAYTAPSTDTQYF
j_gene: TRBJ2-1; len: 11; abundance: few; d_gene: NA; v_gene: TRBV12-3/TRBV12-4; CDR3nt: TGTGCCAGCAGTTCAGGGCCTGAGCAGTTCTTC; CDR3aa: CASSSGPEQFF
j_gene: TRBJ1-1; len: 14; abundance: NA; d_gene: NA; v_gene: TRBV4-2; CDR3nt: TGTGCCAGCAGCCAAGATCTTTCGGTGTGGTGGGCTTTCTTT; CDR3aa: CASSQDLSVWWAFF
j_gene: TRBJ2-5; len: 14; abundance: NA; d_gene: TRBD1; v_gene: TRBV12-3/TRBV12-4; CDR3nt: TGTGCCAGCAGTTCTACAGGGGTCCGGGAGACCCAGTACTTC; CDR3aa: CASSSTGVRETQYF
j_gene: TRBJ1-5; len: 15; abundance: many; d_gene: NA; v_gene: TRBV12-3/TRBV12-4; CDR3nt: TGTGCCAGCAGTTTTTATCAGAGTGGCAATCAGCCCCAGCATTTT; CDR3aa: CASSFYQSGNQPQHF
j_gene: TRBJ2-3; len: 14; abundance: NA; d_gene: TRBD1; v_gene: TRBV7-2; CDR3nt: TGTGCCAGCACTGCCGGGACAGGGGAAGATACGCAGTATTTT; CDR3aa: CASTAGTGEDTQYF
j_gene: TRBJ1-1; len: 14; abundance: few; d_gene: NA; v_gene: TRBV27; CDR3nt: TGTGCCAGCAGTTTCTCGGGGGTTGTCACTGAAGCTTTCTTT; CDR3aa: CASSFSGVVTEAFF